The clone carrying this T cell receptor (beta chain) occurred a few times. Antigen unknown. TCRdb processed the RT-PCR reads anew with MiXCR; each CDR3 protein has one entry. This sample yields approximately 680,000 distinct CDR3 sequences, of which 15% to 18% are seen a single time; roughly 12% belongs to the top ten. The sample is drawn from a study of response to subunit inactivated influenza vaccine. Germline CDR1 and CDR2: SGHVS and FQNEAQ. Trimming cost V 2 bases and J 7 bases, with 12 bases left between them. This CDR3 contains 14 residues. Notes on the study in general: It was the authors' suggestion that each seasonal influenza vaccination recruits few new T cells.

V is TRBV7-8 and J is TRBJ2-1; possibly TRBD1 for D (7 bases). The receptor's source is a man aged 45-60 years who received an inactivated influenza vaccine. The sample consisted of PBMCs from blood, taken about 11 days after vaccination. The CDR3 loop reads CASSLWSGGNEQFF. CDR3 DNA: TGTGCCAGCAGCTTATGGTCAGGGGGGAATGAGCAGTTCTTC.